This TCR beta chain originates from a study of cytomegalovirus exposure and HLA in healthy donors (dated 2017 in TCRdb). At the level of the whole study: An earlier analysis of some 620 of the donors reported 250 to 300 Gb of sequence data and 117 million unique TCR beta sequences obtained from about 200 million T cells. Every repertoire in the discovery cohort had been generated on one and the same sequencing platform. A later genetic analysis took genome-wide SNP genotypes for about three fifths of the roughly 700 donors and used that subset as a discovery cohort. Several DR-DQ haplotypes were handled as single units for association and clustering because linkage in the cohort was strong. A later analysis re-analyzed previously published TCR beta repertoires from 666 donors and added high-resolution HLA genotyping to study TCR occurrence patterns. Typing coverage differed by locus: A, B, C, DRB1 and DQB1 were typed in about 620-630 donors, DQA1 in 500 to 550, DPA1 in 600 to 610, and DPB1 in 472. Donor age, sex, ethnicity and CMV serostatus were compiled together with the repertoire data. HLA typing included class I and class II loci at four-digit resolution. To predict cytomegalovirus infection status, the study brought together high-throughput TCR immunosequencing, statistical association of individual TCRs with disease status, and machine learning. The study was designed to test whether signatures of past pathogen exposure could be identified by cataloging public T cell receptors. Among about 410 genotyped donors of the cohort, an average of around 220,000 unique TCR beta nucleotide sequences was sequenced per donor, of which about 18% were non-productive. Along with the approximately 700-subject first cohort, a separate validation cohort of 120 different subjects was used. An earlier analysis of roughly 580 of the donors used high-throughput TCR beta sequencing to judge whether each TCR beta V gene segment behaved as functional or pseudogenic. Using immunosequencing, the study profiled T cell repertoires from 640 or so subjects and related those repertoires to cytomegalovirus serostatus. Rather than using new phenotypic data, the later analysis identified candidate immune exposures from TCR beta sequences and from how often those sequences occurred across donors. Roughly 300 gigabases of sequencing data and 70 million to 95 million unique TCR sequences made up an early release that covered approximately 650 HLA-typed donors. The genetic ancestry cluster associated with self-reported Caucasian donors included around four fifths of the roughly 380 genotyped donors.

The CDR3 starts with the cysteine, ends with the phenylalanine, and has 12 residues. CDR3 DNA is the only sequence kept; it has 36 bases, read in frame from the first base. Here V drops 7 bases and J drops 5 bases, and the junction holds 3 bases not matched to any gene. CDR1 MNHEY and CDR2 SVGAGI are derived from the germline V gene. The library relied on the immunoSEQ multiplex PCR assay. For the multiplex PCR, a mixture combining 60 forward primers for TCR Vbeta segments and 13 reverse primers for TCR Jbeta segments was used. Amplification of the CDR3 region of rearranged TCR beta genes was performed with a multiplex PCR assay on genomic DNA. The amplified TCR beta libraries were sequenced on the Illumina HiSeq System as 87-base-pair reads. The authors processed their data as follows. Across the roughly 670 repertoires, a later analysis counted 75 million to 90 million unique TCR beta chains, 8.5 million to 12 million of which were shared by at least two donors. A nearest-neighbor algorithm error-corrected the raw reads and collapsed the reads into unique sequences, merging closely related sequences to remove PCR and sequencing errors. Alignment of CDR3 sequences to IMGT reference sequences was used to assign V, D and J gene segments. Each retained sequence needed at least a six-nucleotide match to both a V gene segment and a J gene segment. Rearrangements were classified as productive when the CDR3 lacked stop codons and remained in frame with V and J, and all other rearrangements were classified as non-productive. CDR3 was defined by IMGT convention, running from the second conserved V-encoded cysteine to the conserved J-encoded phenylalanine. The earlier analysis of about 610 of the donors excluded sequences that lacked an unambiguous match to a single V gene segment. An earlier analysis of 450 to 650 of the donors called V segments functional above 56.7% productive rearrangements and segregating when the between-donor standard deviation exceeded 5%. A statistical classification framework was built for diagnosing cytomegalovirus status from the catalog of TCR beta chain sequences. In a later analysis, V and J genes were assigned by comparing TCR nucleotide sequences against IMGT/GENE-DB human TR gene sequences. A later analysis assigned CDR3 sequences and most-parsimonious VDJ recombination scenarios with the TCRdist pipeline. In a later analysis, each TCR beta chain was defined by its CDR3 amino acid sequence together with its V-gene family, and reads without a unique V-gene family were excluded. In a later analysis, a few hundred highly shared, low-generation-probability nucleotide sequences were removed to address suspected cross-contamination and a sequencing artifact. In a later analysis, a clonal expansion index was calculated for each public chain from normalized within-repertoire ranks of inferred template counts. A later analysis computed generation probabilities with a VDJ recombination model fitted to out-of-frame rearrangements, and checked the results against IGoR. In a later analysis, hypergeometric tests were used to score TCR-TCR, TCR-HLA and TCR-CMV co-occurrence, with a repertoire-size bias correction applied to TCR pairs. False discovery rates were estimated in a later analysis by permuting HLA or CMV assignments 20 times. In a later analysis, co-occurring TCRs were grouped with DBSCAN, and TCRdist sequence similarity was added when clustering was performed within HLA-allele-positive subsets. Co-occurrence clustering excluded repertoires with fewer than 30,000 or more than 120,000 public chains, plus five with anomalous nucleotide sharing. TCRdb limited this immuneACCESS table to in-frame rearrangements with V and J called. A share of clones is missing; checked studies link under half to unresolved V genes, and the rest is unexplained. For V, J and clone size, that table is used; D and trimming come from the DNA. For this sample the table gives around 170,000 clones, of which over 65% were detected only once. The ten top clones hold around 2.5% of the sample.

With regard to this clone: The target of this receptor is not known. No clone much larger than this one lies a single base away; base qualities are absent.

The paper's findings and limits, for the study overall: Most TCR sequences were observed very rarely across donors, whereas some public TCRs were present in many individuals. The sequencing pipeline was judged likely to have produced a cluster of highly shared sequence variants as a technical artifact. It was suggested by the authors that the approach could potentially be generalized to other disease states and immunological phenotypes. The study gave a list of over 150 TCR beta chains associated with cytomegalovirus. A later analysis found that most CMV-associated TCR beta chains appeared HLA-restricted, with HLA associations seemingly driven largely by CMV exposure. Correlated functional status among segregating V segments might reflect linkage disequilibrium, but an unknown experimental factor could not be ruled out. Sequencing depth was assumed to be roughly uniform across donors in the presence/absence analyses, though that assumption may not hold. In a later genetic analysis, a missense DCLRE1C variant was associated with V-gene and J-gene trimming of TCR beta chains, and the association was replicated in an independent cohort. A further reported finding was that TCR beta sequences accurately predicted the HLA-A and HLA-B alleles for most subjects in the first cohort. In an earlier analysis of more than 450 of the donors, most TCR beta V segments were observed in productive rearrangements about 90% or about 30% of the time, broadly matching IMGT annotations. When HLA alleles, especially DR and DQ, strongly co-occurred, attributing TCR associations to individual alleles was difficult. A later analysis reported that several top co-occurrence clusters appeared linked to parvovirus B19, influenza, CMV and Epstein-Barr virus. Because some donors lacked HLA typing at each locus, the association tests relied only on the typed subset. A few of the identified cytomegalovirus-associated TCR beta chains were confirmed in vitro to be specific for cytomegalovirus antigens. According to a later genetic analysis, donors in an Asian-associated ancestry cluster had fewer N-insertions in productive TCRs than the approximately 670-donor mean. Because the 87-base-pair reads could not distinguish some IMGT-functional V segments, including TRBV6-2 and TRBV6-3, those segments were excluded. The only immune exposure information available for the cohort was CMV serostatus. The cohort was sequenced for TCR beta chains only, and without alpha or paired-chain data the features that could be detected were limited. Specific HLA alleles were associated with over 15,000 TCR beta sequences at a false discovery rate of 0.05 in a later analysis. Compared with equally common non-associated chains, HLA-associated TCR beta chains in a later analysis were more clonally expanded and had lower generation probabilities. In both the original and validation cohorts, the classifier was reported to diagnose cytomegalovirus status with high specificity and sensitivity. Because counts were too low, about 15 rarely observed V segments, including chromosome 9 orphons, were left out of the earlier analysis of over 550 of the donors. In a later analysis, TCR association rates were found to vary across HLA loci, with the most associated TCRs seen for DRB1 alleles and the fewest for HLA-C alleles.

The cohort consisted of some 670 healthy bone marrow donors. At the time of sampling, every cohort member was nominally healthy, though immune exposures that went unrecorded were likely present. The donor tested CMV seropositive and was one of the 289 seropositive cohort members. A peripheral blood sample was collected from each donor, and TCR beta sequencing was performed on peripheral blood mononuclear cells. Genomic DNA was extracted from the blood cell samples with the Qiagen DNeasy Blood Extraction Kit. Sequenced input: PBMCs. The clonotype originates from a woman between 45 and 60 years old in good health and CMV-seropositive. The V and J genes are TRBV6-5 and TRBJ2-7; 9 bases in the middle match TRBD1. This receptor carries the CDR3 CASTRDRDEQYF. The nucleotides are TGTGCCAGCACCAGGGACAGGGACGAGCAGTACTTC.